This T cell receptor beta chain was profiled in a study of blood T cell repertoires in COVID-19. Data came from immunoSEQ multiplex PCR; TCRdb stores just in-frame clones and leaves some out. The repertoire includes about 100,000 clones, approximately 86% of them detected once, and roughly 2.6% sits in the top ten. The CDR3 spans 15 residues. The V gene's germline CDR1 is SGHDN and CDR2 FVKESK. The junction had 8 bases not matched to a gene; V was cut back by 4 bases and J by 6 bases. The chain carries TRBV14 and TRBJ2-2; 7 bases match TRBD1. What was sequenced was PBMCs or T cells enriched from blood (not recorded which). This receptor was obtained from a woman in her forties or fifties who had recovered from COVID-19. The CDR3 DNA follows: TGTGCCAGCAGCCGATTAGACAGGGCGTCCGGGGAGCTGTTTTTT. Its translation: CASSRLDRASGELFF.